Here is one T cell receptor (beta chain) with its context. What it recognizes is unknown. Libraries of TCR beta were made from roughly 1.8 micrograms of genomic DNA that came from cryopreserved PBMCs. This table comes from immunoSEQ multiplex PCR, and its TCRdb copy is limited to in-frame clones, with some not included. The sample gives roughly 150,000 clones, 76% of which show up once; approximately 5.1% is in the top ten. The sample belongs to a study of cytotoxic CD8 clonotypes in ibrutinib-treated CLL. Across the study: Sequenced samples delivered averages of some 260,000 productive templates and about 90,000 productive rearrangements.

This CDR3 contains 11 residues. The germline CDR1 and CDR2 sequences are SGHRS and YFSETQ. V lost 4 bases, J lost 11 bases, and 12 bases lay in between. Overall study results and limits: Sampling time points were not equivalent between sustained-remission and progressing patients. Clonality was higher at baseline than in age-matched healthy donors and tracked circulating CD8+ T-cell counts.

This rearrangement joins TRBV5-1 to TRBJ1-1; D remains unclear. The source of this sequence is a human donor with chronic lymphocytic leukemia. This sample comprised PBMCs, obtained after 24 months of ibrutinib treatment. The chain's CDR3 is CASSQDPGAFF. The CDR3 DNA is TGCGCCAGCAGCCAAGATCCCGGTGCTTTCTTT.